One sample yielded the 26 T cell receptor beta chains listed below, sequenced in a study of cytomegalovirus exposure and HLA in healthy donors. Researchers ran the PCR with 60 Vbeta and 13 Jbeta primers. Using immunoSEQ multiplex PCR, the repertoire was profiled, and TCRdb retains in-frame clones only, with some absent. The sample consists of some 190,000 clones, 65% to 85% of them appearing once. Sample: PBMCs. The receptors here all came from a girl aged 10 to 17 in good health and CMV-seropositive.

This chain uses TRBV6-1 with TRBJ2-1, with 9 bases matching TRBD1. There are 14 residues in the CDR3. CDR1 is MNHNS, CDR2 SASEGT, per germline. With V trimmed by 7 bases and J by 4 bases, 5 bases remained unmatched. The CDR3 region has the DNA TGTGCCAGCAAGACAGGGGGTTTTTACAATGAGCAGTTCTTC. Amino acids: CASKTGGFYNEQFF.

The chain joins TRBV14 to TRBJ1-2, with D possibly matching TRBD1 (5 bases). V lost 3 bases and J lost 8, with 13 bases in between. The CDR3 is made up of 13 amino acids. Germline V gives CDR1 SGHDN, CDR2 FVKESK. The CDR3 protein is CASSHRGGGGYTF. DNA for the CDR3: TGTGCCAGCAGCCACCGCGGCGGGGGAGGCTACACCTTC.

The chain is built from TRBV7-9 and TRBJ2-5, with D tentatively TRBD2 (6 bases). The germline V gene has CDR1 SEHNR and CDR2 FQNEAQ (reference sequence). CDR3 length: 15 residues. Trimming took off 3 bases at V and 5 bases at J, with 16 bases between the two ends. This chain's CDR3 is CASSFPSAFGETQYF. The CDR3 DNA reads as TGTGCCAGCAGCTTCCCTAGCGCATTCGGGGAGACCCAGTACTTC.

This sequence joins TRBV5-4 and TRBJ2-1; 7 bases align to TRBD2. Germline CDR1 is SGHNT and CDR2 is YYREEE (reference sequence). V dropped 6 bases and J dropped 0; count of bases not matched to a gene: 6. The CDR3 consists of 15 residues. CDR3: CASKQRGSSYNEQFF. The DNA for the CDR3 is TGTGCCAGCAAGCAGCGGGGCAGCTCCTACAATGAGCAGTTCTTC. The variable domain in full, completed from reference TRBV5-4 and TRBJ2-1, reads ETGVTQSPTHLIKTRGQQVTLRCSSQSGHNTVSWYQQALGQGPQFIFQYYREEENGRGNFPPRFSGLQFPNYSSELNVNALELDDSALYLCASKQRGSSYNEQFFGPGTRLTVL.

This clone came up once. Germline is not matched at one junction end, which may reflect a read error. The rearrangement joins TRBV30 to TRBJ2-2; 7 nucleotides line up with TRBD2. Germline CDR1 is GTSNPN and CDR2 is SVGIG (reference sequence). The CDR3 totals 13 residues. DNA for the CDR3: TGTGTCTGGAGACTAGCAGGTACCGGGGAGCTGTTTTTT. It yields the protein CVWRLAGTGELFF.

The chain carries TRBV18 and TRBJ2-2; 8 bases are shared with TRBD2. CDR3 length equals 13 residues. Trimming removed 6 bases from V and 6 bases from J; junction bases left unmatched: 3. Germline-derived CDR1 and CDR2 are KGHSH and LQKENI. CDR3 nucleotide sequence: TGTGCCAGCTCGATAGCGGGATCCGGGGAGCTGTTTTTT. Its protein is CASSIAGSGELFF.

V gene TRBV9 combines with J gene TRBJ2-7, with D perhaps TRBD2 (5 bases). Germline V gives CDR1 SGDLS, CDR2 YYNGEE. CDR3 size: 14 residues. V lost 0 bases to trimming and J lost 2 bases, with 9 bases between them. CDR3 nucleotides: TGTGCCAGCAGCGTAGGGGAGATGACCTACGAGCAGTACTTC. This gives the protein CASSVGEMTYEQYF.

The CDR3 loop is CATSLGTSGNHEQFF. For the CDR3, the DNA is TGTGCCACCAGCCTCGGCACTAGCGGGAATCATGAGCAGTTCTTC. This sequence joins TRBV15 and TRBJ2-1; TRBD2 aligns across 10 bases. With V trimmed by 5 bases and J by 8 bases, 9 bases remained unmatched. The V gene's germline CDR1 is LNHNV and CDR2 YYDKDF (reference sequence). The length of the CDR3 is 15 residues. Full variable domain (missing parts from reference TRBV15 and TRBJ2-1): DAMVIQNPRYQVTQFGKPVTLSCSQTLNHNVMYWYQQKSSQAPKLLFHYYDKDFNNEADTPDNFQSRRPNTSFCFLDIRSPGLGDTAMYLCATSLGTSGNHEQFFGPGTRLTVL.

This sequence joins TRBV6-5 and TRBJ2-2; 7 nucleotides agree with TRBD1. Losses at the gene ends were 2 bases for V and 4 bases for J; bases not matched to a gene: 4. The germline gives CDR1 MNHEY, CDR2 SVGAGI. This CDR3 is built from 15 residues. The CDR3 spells CASSYEGQATGELFF. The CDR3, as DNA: TGTGCCAGCAGTTACGAAGGACAGGCCACCGGGGAGCTGTTTTTT.

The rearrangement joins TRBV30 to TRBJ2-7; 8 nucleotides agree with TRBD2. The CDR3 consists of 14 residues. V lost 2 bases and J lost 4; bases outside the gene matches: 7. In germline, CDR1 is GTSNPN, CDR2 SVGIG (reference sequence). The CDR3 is CAWSNGRALYEQYF. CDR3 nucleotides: TGTGCCTGGAGTAACGGGAGGGCCTTATACGAGCAGTACTTC.

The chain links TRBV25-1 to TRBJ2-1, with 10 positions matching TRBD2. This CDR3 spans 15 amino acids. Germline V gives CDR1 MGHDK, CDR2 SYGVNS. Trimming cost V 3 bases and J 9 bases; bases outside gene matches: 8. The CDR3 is CASSEYSGRYSEQFF. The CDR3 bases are TGTGCCAGCAGTGAGTATAGCGGGAGGTATAGTGAGCAGTTCTTC.

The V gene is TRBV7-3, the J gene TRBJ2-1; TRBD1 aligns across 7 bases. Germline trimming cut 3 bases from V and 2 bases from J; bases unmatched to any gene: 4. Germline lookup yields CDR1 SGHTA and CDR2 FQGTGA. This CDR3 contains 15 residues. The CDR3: CASSLLGGPYNEQFF. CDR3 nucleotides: TGTGCCAGCAGCTTGCTAGGGGGCCCCTACAATGAGCAGTTCTTC.

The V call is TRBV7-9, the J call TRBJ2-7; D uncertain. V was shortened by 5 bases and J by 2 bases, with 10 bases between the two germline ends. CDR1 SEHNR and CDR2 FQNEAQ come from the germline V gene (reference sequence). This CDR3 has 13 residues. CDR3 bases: TGTGCCAGCAGCGCCACAGTTACCTACGAGCAGTACTTC. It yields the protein CASSATVTYEQYF.

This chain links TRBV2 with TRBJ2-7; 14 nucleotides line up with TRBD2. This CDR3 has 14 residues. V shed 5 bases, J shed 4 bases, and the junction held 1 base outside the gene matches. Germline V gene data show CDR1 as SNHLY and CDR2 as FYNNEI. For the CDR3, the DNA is TGTGCCAGCAGTCGGACTAGCGGGAGGTACGAGCAGTACTTC. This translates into CASSRTSGRYEQYF.

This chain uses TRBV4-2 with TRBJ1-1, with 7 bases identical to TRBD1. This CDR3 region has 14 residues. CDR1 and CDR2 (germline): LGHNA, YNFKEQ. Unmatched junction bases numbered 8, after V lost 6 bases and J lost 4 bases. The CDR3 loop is CASSQTGSLTEAFF. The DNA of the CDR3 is TGTGCCAGCAGTCAGACAGGGAGCCTCACTGAAGCTTTCTTT.

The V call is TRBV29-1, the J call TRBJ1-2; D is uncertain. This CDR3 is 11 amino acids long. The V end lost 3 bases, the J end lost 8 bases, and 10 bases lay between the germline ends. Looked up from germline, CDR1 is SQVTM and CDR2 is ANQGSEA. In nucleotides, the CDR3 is TGCAGCGTTGAGCAGGTTTACGGCTACACCTTC. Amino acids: CSVEQVYGYTF.

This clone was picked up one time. CDR3 DNA sequence: TGCGCCAGCAGCGCCCTCGACAGGGTGAACACTGAAGCTTTCTTT. Translation: CASSALDRVNTEAFF. The chain links TRBV4-1 to TRBJ1-1, with 7 bases matching TRBD1. V gave up 5 bases and J gave up 0 bases; unmatched junction bases: 6. The CDR3 spans 15 residues. CDR1 and CDR2 (germline): MGHRA, YSYEKL.

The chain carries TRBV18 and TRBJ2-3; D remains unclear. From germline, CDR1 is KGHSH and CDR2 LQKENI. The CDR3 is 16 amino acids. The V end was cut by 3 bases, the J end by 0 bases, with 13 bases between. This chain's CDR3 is CASSPLQATSTDTQYF. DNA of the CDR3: TGTGCCAGCTCACCTCTGCAGGCCACTAGCACAGATACGCAGTATTTT.

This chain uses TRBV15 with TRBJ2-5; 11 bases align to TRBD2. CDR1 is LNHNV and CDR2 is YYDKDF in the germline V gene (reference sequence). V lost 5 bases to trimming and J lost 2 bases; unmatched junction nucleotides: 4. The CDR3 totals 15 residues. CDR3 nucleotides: TGTGCCACCAGCCGGGGACTAGCGGATCAAGAGACCCAGTACTTC. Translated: CATSRGLADQETQYF.

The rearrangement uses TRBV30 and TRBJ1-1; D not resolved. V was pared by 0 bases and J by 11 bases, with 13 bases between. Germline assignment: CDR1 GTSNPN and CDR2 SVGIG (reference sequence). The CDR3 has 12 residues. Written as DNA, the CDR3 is TGTGCCTGGAGTGTTAACGGGAGATGGGCTTTCTTT. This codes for CAWSVNGRWAFF.

The CDR3 spells CASSNHPTGNTEAFF. The CDR3 DNA reads TGTGCCAGTAGTAACCACCCCACAGGGAACACTGAAGCTTTCTTT. J is TRBJ1-1 and V is TRBV19, with D maybe TRBD1 (5 bases). There are 15 residues in the CDR3. The V end lost 4 bases, the J end lost 1 base, and 13 bases lay between the germline ends. Per germline, CDR1 LNHDA and CDR2 SQIVND (reference sequence). Variable domain in full (rest from reference TRBV19 and TRBJ1-1): DGGITQSPKYLFRKEGQNVTLSCEQNLNHDAMYWYRQDPGQGLRLIYYSQIVNDFQKGDIAEGYSVSREKKESFPLTVTSAQKNPTAFYLCASSNHPTGNTEAFFGQGTRLTVV.

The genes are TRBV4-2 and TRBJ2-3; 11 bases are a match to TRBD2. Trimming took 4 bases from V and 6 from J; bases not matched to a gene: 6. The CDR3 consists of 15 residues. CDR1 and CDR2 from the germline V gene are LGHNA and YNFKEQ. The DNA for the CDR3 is TGTGCCAGCAGCCTGACTAGCGGGACCTCCGATACGCAGTATTTT. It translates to CASSLTSGTSDTQYF.

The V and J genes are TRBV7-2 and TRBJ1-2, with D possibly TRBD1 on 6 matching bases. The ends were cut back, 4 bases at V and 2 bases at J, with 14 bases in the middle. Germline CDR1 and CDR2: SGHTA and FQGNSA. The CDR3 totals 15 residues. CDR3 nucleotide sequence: TGTGCCAGCAGCTACGCCGGGACACTAAACTATGGCTACACCTTC. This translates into CASSYAGTLNYGYTF. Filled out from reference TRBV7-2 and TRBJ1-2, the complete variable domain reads GAGVSQSPSNKVTEKGKDVELRCDPISGHTALYWYRQSLGQGLEFLIYFQGNSAPDKSGLPSDRFSAERTGGSVSTLTIQRTQQEDSAVYLCASSYAGTLNYGYTFGSGTRLTVV.

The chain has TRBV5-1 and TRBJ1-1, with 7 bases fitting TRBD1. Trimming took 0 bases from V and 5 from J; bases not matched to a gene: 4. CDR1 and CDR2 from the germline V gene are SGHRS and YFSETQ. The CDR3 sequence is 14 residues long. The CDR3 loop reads CASSLEPGGTEAFF. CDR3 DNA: TGCGCCAGCAGCTTGGAACCAGGGGGGACTGAAGCTTTCTTT.

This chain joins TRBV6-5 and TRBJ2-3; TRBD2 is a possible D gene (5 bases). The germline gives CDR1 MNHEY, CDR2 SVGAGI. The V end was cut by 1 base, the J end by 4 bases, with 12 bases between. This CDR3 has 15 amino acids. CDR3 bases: TGTGCCAGCAGTTACTTCCCCCAGAGGGCAGATACGCAGTATTTT. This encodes CASSYFPQRADTQYF.

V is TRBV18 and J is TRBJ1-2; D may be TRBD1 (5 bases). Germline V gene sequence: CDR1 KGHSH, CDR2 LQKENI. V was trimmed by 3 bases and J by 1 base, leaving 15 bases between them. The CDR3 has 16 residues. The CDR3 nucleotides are TGTGCCAGCTCACCCAGACAGTCGACGGGTAACTATGGCTACACCTTC. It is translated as CASSPRQSTGNYGYTF.